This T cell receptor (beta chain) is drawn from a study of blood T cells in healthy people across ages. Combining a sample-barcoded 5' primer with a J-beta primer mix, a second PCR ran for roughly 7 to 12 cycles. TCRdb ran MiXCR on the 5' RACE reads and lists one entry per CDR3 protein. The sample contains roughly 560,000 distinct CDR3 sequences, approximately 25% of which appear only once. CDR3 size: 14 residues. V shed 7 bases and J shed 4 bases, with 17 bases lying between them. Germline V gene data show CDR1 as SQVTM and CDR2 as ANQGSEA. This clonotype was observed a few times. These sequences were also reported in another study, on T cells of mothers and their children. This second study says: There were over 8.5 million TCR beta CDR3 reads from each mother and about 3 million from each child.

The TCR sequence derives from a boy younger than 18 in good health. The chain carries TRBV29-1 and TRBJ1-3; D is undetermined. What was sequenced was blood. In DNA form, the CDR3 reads TGCAGCGCCACGGACGGGTACTCCGGAAACACCATATATTTT. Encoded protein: CSATDGYSGNTIYF.